This T cell receptor beta chain appears in the sequencing data of a study of T cell responses to AZD1222 COVID-19 vaccine. Only in-frame clones appear in the TCRdb table, and some are missing; sequencing was by immunoSEQ multiplex PCR. The repertoire holds over 110,000 clones, with around 94% as singletons. CDR1 SGDLS and CDR2 YYNGEE come from the germline V gene. V dropped 7 bases and J dropped 5; count of bases not matched to a gene: 9. The CDR3 length is 16 residues. The chain recombines TRBV9 with TRBJ1-6; 10 nucleotides match TRBD1. This receptor was obtained from an adult who had recovered from COVID-19. Sequencing was performed on peripheral blood, taken after recovery from COVID-19. CDR3 region: CASQGQGKFNNSPLHF. The CDR3 DNA reads TGTGCCAGCCAGGGACAGGGGAAGTTCAATAATTCACCCCTCCACTTT.